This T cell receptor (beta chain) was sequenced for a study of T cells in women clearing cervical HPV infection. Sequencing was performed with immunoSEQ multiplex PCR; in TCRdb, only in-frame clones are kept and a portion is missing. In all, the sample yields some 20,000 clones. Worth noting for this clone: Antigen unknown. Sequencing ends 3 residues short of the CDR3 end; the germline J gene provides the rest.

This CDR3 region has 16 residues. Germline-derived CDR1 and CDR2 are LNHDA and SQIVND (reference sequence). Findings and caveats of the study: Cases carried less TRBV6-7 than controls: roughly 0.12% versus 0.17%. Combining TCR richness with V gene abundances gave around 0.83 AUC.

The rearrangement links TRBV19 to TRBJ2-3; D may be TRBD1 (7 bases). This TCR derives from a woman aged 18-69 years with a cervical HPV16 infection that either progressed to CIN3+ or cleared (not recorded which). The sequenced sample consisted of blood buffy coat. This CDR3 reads CASSYYAGQHNQPQYF. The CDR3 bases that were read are TGTGCCAGTAGTTATTATGCGGGACAGCACAATCAGCCG. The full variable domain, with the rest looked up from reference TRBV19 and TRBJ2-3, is DGGITQSPKYLFRKEGQNVTLSCEQNLNHDAMYWYRQDPGQGLRLIYYSQIVNDFQKGDIAEGYSVSREKKESFPLTVTSAQKNPTAFYLCASSYYAGQHNQPQYFGPGTRLTVL.